Listed here are 22 T cell receptor beta chains from one sample, sequenced in a study of blood T cell repertoires in COVID-19. The method was immunoSEQ multiplex PCR; TCRdb's version includes in-frame clones alone and lacks a portion of them. The sample has approximately 260,000 clones; approximately 78% are singletons. The sequencing input was peripheral blood. Receptor source: a woman aged 55 to 70 with active or convalescent COVID-19.

This chain uses TRBV2 with TRBJ2-5; weak D call: TRBD2 (6 bases). Looked up from germline, CDR1 is SNHLY and CDR2 is FYNNEI. The CDR3 spans 13 residues. Trimming removed 6 bases at V and 4 bases at J, with 12 bases between. The DNA of the CDR3 is TGTGCCAGCAGCGGGCCAGCGGGAGAGACCCAGTACTTC. Its protein is CASSGPAGETQYF. The variable domain in full, completed from reference TRBV2 and TRBJ2-5, reads EPEVTQTPSHQVTQMGQEVILRCVPISNHLYFYWYRQILGQKVEFLVSFYNNEISEKSEIFDDQFSVERPDGSNFTLKIRSTKLEDSAMYFCASSGPAGETQYFGPGTRLLVL.

This clone was seen just once. This chain links TRBV3-1 (or the pseudogene TRBV3-2) with TRBJ1-6; the D gene is possibly TRBD1 (5 bases). V was clipped by 4 bases and J by 4 bases, with 14 bases between them. CDR3 length: 16 residues. CDR1 is LGHDT, CDR2 YNNKEL, per germline (reference sequence). CDR3 sequence reads: CASSPGSDSYNSPLHF. The CDR3 nucleotides read TGTGCCAGCAGCCCAGGGTCAGATTCATATAATTCACCCCTCCACTTT.

The sample holds one count of this clone. The genes are TRBV2 and TRBJ1-2; no clear D. Trimming pared 1 base from V and 4 bases from J, leaving 4 bases between. CDR3 length equals 12 residues. Germline CDR1 SNHLY, CDR2 FYNNEI. This CDR3 reads CASSEESYGYTF. The CDR3 DNA is TGTGCCAGCAGTGAAGAGAGCTATGGCTACACCTTC.

This chain uses TRBV3-1 (or the pseudogene TRBV3-2) with TRBJ1-2; no definite D call. V was pared by 1 base and J by 10 bases, with 7 bases between. The CDR3 sequence is 11 residues long. Germline CDR1 LGHDT, CDR2 YNNKEL (reference sequence). The CDR3 spells CASSQVSSYTF. As DNA, the CDR3 is TGTGCCAGCAGCCAAGTGTCCTCCTACACCTTC.

The chain employs TRBV19 and TRBJ1-2; 8 bases fit TRBD1. J gave up 8 bases and V 5 bases, and 13 bases lay outside the gene matches. From germline, CDR1 is LNHDA and CDR2 SQIVND (reference sequence). The CDR3 is made up of 15 amino acids. The CDR3 sequence is CASSVPGQGGQGYTF. For the CDR3, the DNA is TGTGCCAGTAGTGTCCCCGGACAGGGAGGTCAGGGCTACACCTTC.

The rearrangement uses TRBV19 and TRBJ1-1; TRBD1 agrees at 10 bases. With V trimmed by 10 bases and J by 1 base, 3 bases remained unmatched. Germline assignment: CDR1 LNHDA and CDR2 SQIVND (reference sequence). The CDR3 contains 13 residues. The CDR3 region is CATRDRGNTEAFF. The DNA for the CDR3 is TGTGCCACCAGGGACAGGGGGAACACTGAAGCTTTCTTT.

This chain links TRBV19 with TRBJ1-5; D is possibly TRBD1 (6 bases). CDR3 length: 14 residues. CDR1 and CDR2 from the germline V gene are LNHDA and SQIVND (reference sequence). Between the trimmed V and J ends, which lost 3 bases and 3 bases, there was a span of 9 bases. CDR3 loop: CASSMGATNQPQHF. In DNA form, the CDR3 reads TGTGCCAGTAGTATGGGGGCTACCAATCAGCCCCAGCATTTT.

The chain couples TRBV19 to TRBJ2-5, with TRBD2 identical over 10 bases. Trimming took 4 bases from V and 7 from J; bases not matched to a gene: 15. CDR3 length equals 17 residues. In germline, CDR1 is LNHDA, CDR2 SQIVND (reference sequence). CDR3 residues: CASSNPAASGGRGTQYF. As DNA, the CDR3 is TGTGCCAGTAGTAACCCTGCGGCTAGCGGGGGCCGGGGGACCCAGTACTTC. Filled out from reference TRBV19 and TRBJ2-5, the complete variable domain reads DGGITQSPKYLFRKEGQNVTLSCEQNLNHDAMYWYRQDPGQGLRLIYYSQIVNDFQKGDIAEGYSVSREKKESFPLTVTSAQKNPTAFYLCASSNPAASGGRGTQYFGPGTRLLVL.

The chain links TRBV3-1 (or the pseudogene TRBV3-2) to TRBJ1-6; 7 bases are shared with TRBD1. The germline gives CDR1 LGHDT, CDR2 YNNKEL (reference sequence). V shed 4 bases, J shed 6 bases, and the junction held 15 bases outside the gene matches. This CDR3 has 18 residues. The CDR3 DNA sequence: TGTGCCAGCAGCCCTCTCCTATTCAACAGGGGAAGTAATTCACCCCTCCACTTT. Translated, it gives CASSPLLFNRGSNSPLHF.

The chain combines TRBV19 with TRBJ1-1; no reliable D call. Germline V CDR1 and CDR2: LNHDA, SQIVND (reference sequence). The CDR3 has 15 residues. Between the trimmed V and J ends, which lost 6 bases and 0 bases, there was a span of 14 bases. DNA of the CDR3: TGTGCCAGTAGGACCCTGTCGAGGGTGAACACTGAAGCTTTCTTT. It translates to CASRTLSRVNTEAFF. The full variable domain, with the rest looked up from reference TRBV19 and TRBJ1-1, is DGGITQSPKYLFRKEGQNVTLSCEQNLNHDAMYWYRQDPGQGLRLIYYSQIVNDFQKGDIAEGYSVSREKKESFPLTVTSAQKNPTAFYLCASRTLSRVNTEAFFGQGTRLTVV.

For this clone: Other nucleotide sequences from this sample produce the same CDR3. The chain joins TRBV18 to TRBJ1-4; D uncertain. Trimming cost V 2 bases and J 4 bases, with 5 bases left between them. Per the germline V gene, CDR1 is KGHSH and CDR2 is LQKENI. This CDR3 is 13 amino acids long. The CDR3 sequence: CASSPGLNEKLFF. For the CDR3, the DNA is TGTGCCAGCTCACCAGGGCTTAATGAAAAACTGTTTTTT.

The CDR3 loop reads CASSLGQTNYGYTF. CDR3 sequence (DNA): TGTGCCAGCAGCTTAGGACAGACTAACTATGGCTACACCTTC. The rearrangement joins TRBV11-2 to TRBJ1-2, with a tentative D call TRBD1 (5 bases). The germline CDR1 and CDR2 sequences are SGHAT and FQNNGV. The CDR3 has 14 residues. Trimming took off 1 base at V and 0 bases at J, with 6 bases between the two ends. Combining the CDR3 with reference TRBV11-2 and TRBJ1-2 gives the whole variable domain EAGVAQSPRYKIIEKRQSVAFWCNPISGHATLYWYQQILGQGPKLLIQFQNNGVVDDSQLPKDRFSAERLKGVDSTLKIQPAKLEDSAVYLCASSLGQTNYGYTFGSGTRLTVV.

This clone turned up a few times. The J gene is TRBJ1-4, the V gene TRBV5-1; D is uncertain. Trimming left V 2 bases short and J 0 bases short, with 8 bases between. There are 15 residues in the CDR3. Per the germline V gene, CDR1 is SGHRS and CDR2 is YFSETQ. The CDR3, as DNA: TGCGCCAGCAGCTTCGCGCGGCCAACTAATGAAAAACTGTTTTTT. Amino acid sequence: CASSFARPTNEKLFF.

The count of this clone is one. The rearrangement links TRBV6-1 to TRBJ1-2; TRBD1 might be the D (6 bases). Germline V gene lookup returns CDR1 MNHNS and CDR2 SASEGT. This CDR3 is 16 amino acids long. Trimming shortened V by 4 bases and J by 4 bases, and 19 bases separated the two germline ends. The CDR3 DNA is TGTGCCAGCAGTGGACAACAGGGCTTCCCTCTCTATGGCTACACCTTC. Amino acids: CASSGQQGFPLYGYTF.

The V call is TRBV19, the J call TRBJ1-1; D remains ambiguous. The V end lost 7 bases, the J end lost 4 bases, and 16 bases lay between the germline ends. The CDR3 sequence is 14 residues long. Germline CDR1 and CDR2: LNHDA and SQIVND (reference sequence). The CDR3 DNA follows: TGTGCCAGTACGGGCGGGTCGACTCCCACTGAAGCTTTCTTT. Translation: CASTGGSTPTEAFF.

The rearrangement joins TRBV7-9 to TRBJ1-1; D not certain. V dropped 4 bases and J dropped 4 bases, with 16 bases sitting between them. The CDR3 spans 15 residues. In germline, CDR1 is SEHNR, CDR2 FQNEAQ (reference sequence). CDR3 sequence reads: CASSSAAGLGTEAFF. DNA of the CDR3: TGTGCCAGCAGCTCTGCCGCGGGGTTGGGCACTGAAGCTTTCTTT.

The table lists this clone with a few counts. The chain uses TRBV19 and TRBJ1-5; possible D gene TRBD1, 5 bases. The ends were cut back, 6 bases at V and 4 bases at J, with 19 bases in the middle. This CDR3 is 16 amino acids long. CDR1 is LNHDA, CDR2 SQIVND, per germline (reference sequence). Here the CDR3 reads CASSRTGVGRNQPQHF. CDR3 bases: TGTGCCAGTAGCAGAACGGGGGTCGGGCGGAATCAGCCCCAGCATTTT.

This clone was picked up one time. The V gene is TRBV6-5, the J gene TRBJ1-1, with 10 bases that match TRBD1. Germline V gene sequence: CDR1 MNHEY, CDR2 SVGAGI. Trimming removed 7 bases from V and 1 base from J; junction bases left unmatched: 3. The CDR3 covers 14 residues. The CDR3 reads CASTGQGPNTEAFF. In DNA, the CDR3 is TGTGCCAGCACGGGACAGGGGCCGAACACTGAAGCTTTCTTT.

The gene calls are TRBV2 and TRBJ1-5; tentatively, D is TRBD1 (6 bases). V lost 4 bases, J lost 6 bases, and 16 bases lay in between. The V gene's germline CDR1 is SNHLY and CDR2 FYNNEI. This CDR3 spans 15 amino acids. The DNA of the CDR3 is TGTGCCAGCAGTGTCTCGGGGGGCGGTGGTCAGCCCCAGCATTTT. Translated, it gives CASSVSGGGGQPQHF.

Only one count was recorded for this clone. CDR3: CASSPVNTGELFF. CDR3 in DNA: TGTGCCAGCTCACCCGTGAACACCGGGGAGCTGTTTTTT. The genes are TRBV18 and TRBJ2-2; D call uncertain. Trimming pared 3 bases from V and 1 base from J, leaving 3 bases between. From germline, CDR1 is KGHSH and CDR2 LQKENI. This CDR3 is 13 amino acids long.

The rearrangement uses TRBV18 and TRBJ1-1, with 8 positions matching TRBD1. The CDR3 has 14 residues. V trimming: 6 bases; J trimming: 6 bases; junction bases outside the gene matches: 9. CDR1 and CDR2 (germline): KGHSH, LQKENI. This CDR3 reads CASSPDRAPPEAFF. The CDR3 region has the DNA TGTGCCAGCTCTCCGGACAGGGCACCTCCTGAAGCTTTCTTT.

The J gene is TRBJ2-5, the V gene TRBV6-1, with 10 bases that match TRBD2. CDR1 MNHNS and CDR2 SASEGT come from the germline V gene. This CDR3 contains 16 residues. J was trimmed by 7 bases and V by 2 bases; bases with no gene match: 10. The DNA for the CDR3 is TGTGCCAGCAGTGAAACCCCCCCTAGCGGGGGTCTGACCCAGTACTTC. Translated: CASSETPPSGGLTQYF.